This TCR beta chain appears in the sequencing data of a study of human T cells and chemical hapten exposure. Across the study: Subjects had 2% DPC placed on roughly 2 cm by roughly 2 cm of upper inner arm skin for sensitization. DPC (0.01%) was patch tested on the upper back and read at 6 days. There were weekly diphenylcyclopropenone doses to the scalp for patients throughout the approximately 25-week study.

Sample time point: patch test 3, about 24 weeks after DPC sensitization. Documented treatment: therapeutic diphenylcyclopropenone sensitization with weekly scalp DPC. CDR3 size: 12 residues. Trimming removed 6 bases at V and 4 bases at J, with 12 bases between. Germline CDR1 DFQATT, CDR2 SNEGSKA (reference sequence). TCRdb re-derived calls from the RACE reads in MiXCR, one entry per CDR3 protein. The sample has about 170,000 distinct CDR3 sequences; about 30% are singletons. Sequenced here: whole blood, sampled in connection with sensitization to the hapten diphenylcyclopropenone (DPC). This clonotype was obtained from a woman between 18 and 30 years old with alopecia areata. Some clones in this sample may be carry-over from other donors' samples. V is TRBV20-1 and J is TRBJ1-1, with D maybe TRBD1 (5 bases). CDR3 loop: CSADPGGTEAFF. The CDR3 DNA reads TGCAGTGCCGACCCGGGGGGCACTGAAGCTTTCTTT.